The next 2 T cell receptor beta chains were all read from a single sample in a study of OX40 agonist ivuxolimab in advanced cancers. The assay was immunoSEQ multiplex PCR, and TCRdb's table has in-frame clones only and misses some. The sample lists 20,000 or so clones, about 90% occurring once. The specimen comprised CD4+ or CD8+ T cells sorted from blood, sampled in a trial of the OX40 agonist ivuxolimab. The receptors stem from an adult with an advanced solid tumor such as melanoma, head and neck, liver or kidney cancer.

The V gene is TRBV4-1, the J gene TRBJ1-4; 8 positions match TRBD1. CDR3 size: 13 residues. The junction had 6 bases not matched to a gene; V was cut back by 4 bases and J by 11 bases. Germline loops: CDR1 MGHRA, CDR2 YSYEKL. The CDR3 is CASSLAGGDKLFF. The CDR3 coding sequence is TGCGCCAGCAGCCTGGCAGGGGGCGACAAACTGTTTTTT.

This CDR3 reads CASAQKITLGQETQYF. The CDR3 region has the DNA TGCGCCAGCGCCCAGAAAATTACGTTGGGACAAGAGACCCAGTACTTC. The chain joins TRBV5-1 to TRBJ2-5; D not resolved. CDR3 length equals 16 residues. CDR1 and CDR2 from the germline V gene are SGHRS and YFSETQ. The V end was cut by 7 bases, the J end by 2 bases, with 21 bases between.